Reported below is one T cell receptor (beta chain). Its antigen remains unknown. This entry comes from a study of T cell repertoires in cytomegalovirus infection. Study in general: Newly reported HLA-C-restricted and thoroughly characterized HLA-B-restricted CMV epitopes were employed. Matching HLA type, along with CMV infection, was indicated by public TCR beta signatures. Study-wide results and limits: HLA-C-restricted CMV clonotypes gave the most frequent clonotype in two of eight donors. The study identified carriers of CMV plus the relevant HLA from cumulative public TCR beta family frequency.

CDR1 is MDHEN, CDR2 SYDVKM, per germline. With 3 bases removed from V and 6 bases from J, the gap between germline ends came to 9 bases. The CDR3 consists of 13 residues. TCRdb independently ran MiXCR on the reads; one entry per CDR3 protein. This sample has approximately 600,000 distinct CDR3 sequences, with 40% found just once. Sequencing was performed on cultured PBMCs, taken from culture after CMV antigen stimulation. The chain couples TRBV28 to TRBJ1-5, with D hard to call. The receptor was derived from a human donor in good health (CMV status not recorded). Some clones in this sample may be carry-over from other donors' samples. The DNA for the CDR3 is TGTGCCAGCAGTTTTAGTTTAGGTCAGCCCCAGCATTTT. It is translated as CASSFSLGQPQHF.